This is a list of T cell receptor beta chains from one sample in a study of OX40 agonist ivuxolimab in advanced cancers. Profiled with immunoSEQ multiplex PCR; TCRdb holds only in-frame clones, not every one. The table includes 53,000 or so clones, just under 80% detected once. The source was CD4+ or CD8+ T cells sorted from blood, collected in a trial of the OX40 agonist ivuxolimab. All receptors come from an adult with an advanced solid tumor such as melanoma, head and neck, liver or kidney cancer. CDR3s include the opening cysteine and the closing phenylalanine or tryptophan. The D gene is left open where the match is weak. The size entry is marked missing in some rows and otherwise reads once, few, many or a size class.

v_call: TRBV5-1
d_call: -
clone_size: -
j_call: TRBJ2-1
cdr3_nt: TGCGCCAGCAGCTTGGGCCACTCCTCTAACAATGAGCAGTTCTTC
cdr3_aa: CASSLGHSSNNEQFF

v_call: TRBV7-2
d_call: -
clone_size: once
j_call: TRBJ2-1
cdr3_nt: TGTGCCAGCAGCTCAGGAGGAGTCCCAGGGGCGAGTCAGTATGAGCAGTTCTTC
cdr3_aa: CASSSGGVPGASQYEQFF

v_call: TRBV6-6
d_call: TRBD1
clone_size: -
j_call: TRBJ1-5
cdr3_nt: TGTGCCAGCAGTTACTTTACAGGGGATCAGCCCCAGCATTTT
cdr3_aa: CASSYFTGDQPQHF

v_call: TRBV6-6
d_call: -
clone_size: -
j_call: TRBJ1-1
cdr3_nt: TGTGCCAGCAATGAAAGGGATTACACTGAAGCTTTCTTT
cdr3_aa: CASNERDYTEAFF

v_call: TRBV5-1
d_call: TRBD1
clone_size: few
j_call: TRBJ2-2
cdr3_nt: TGCGCCAGCAGCCTTATGACAGGGGCTAACACCGGGGAGCTGTTTTTT
cdr3_aa: CASSLMTGANTGELFF

v_call: TRBV11-2
d_call: -
clone_size: -
j_call: TRBJ2-2
cdr3_nt: TGTGCCAGCAGCTTAGATCGGATCACCGGGGAGCTGTTTTTT
cdr3_aa: CASSLDRITGELFF

v_call: TRBV6-1
d_call: -
clone_size: -
j_call: TRBJ2-3
cdr3_nt: TGTGCCAGCATACGGGGGACCACTAGCACAGATACGCAGTATTTT
cdr3_aa: CASIRGTTSTDTQYF

v_call: TRBV7-2
d_call: -
clone_size: -
j_call: TRBJ1-2
cdr3_nt: TGTGCCAGCAGCTTAGAAATCCAGGCCGTCTATGGCTACACCTTC
cdr3_aa: CASSLEIQAVYGYTF

v_call: TRBV6-5
d_call: TRBD1
clone_size: few
j_call: TRBJ1-5
cdr3_nt: TGTGCCAGCAGCCCACAGGGGCCCGCCAATCAGCCCCAGCATTTT
cdr3_aa: CASSPQGPANQPQHF

v_call: TRBV5-6
d_call: -
clone_size: -
j_call: TRBJ1-2
cdr3_nt: TGTGCCAGCAGCTTGGTGGATTTAGAGGGGGGCTACACCTTC
cdr3_aa: CASSLVDLEGGYTF

v_call: TRBV5-1
d_call: -
clone_size: -
j_call: TRBJ1-5
cdr3_nt: TGCGCCAGCAGAACGGCGGGTAGCAATCAGCCCCAGCATTTT
cdr3_aa: CASRTAGSNQPQHF

v_call: TRBV6-1
d_call: TRBD2
clone_size: once
j_call: TRBJ2-7
cdr3_nt: TGTGCCCTCCTAGCGGGAACTTCCTACGAGCAGTACTTC
cdr3_aa: CALLAGTSYEQYF

v_call: TRBV20-1
d_call: -
clone_size: -
j_call: TRBJ1-2
cdr3_nt: TGCAGTGCTCCCGGCGACTATGGCTACACCTTC
cdr3_aa: CSAPGDYGYTF

v_call: TRBV2
d_call: -
clone_size: -
j_call: TRBJ2-2
cdr3_nt: TGTGCCAGCAGTGAAGAGGAGGGACACCAGGAAAACACCGGGGAGCTGTTTTTT
cdr3_aa: CASSEEEGHQENTGELFF

v_call: TRBV5-6
d_call: -
clone_size: many
j_call: TRBJ1-2
cdr3_nt: TGTGCCAGCAGTAGGAGGGCAGCATCCGGCTACACCTTC
cdr3_aa: CASSRRAASGYTF

v_call: TRBV25-1
d_call: TRBD1
clone_size: -
j_call: TRBJ1-2
cdr3_nt: TGTGCCAGCAGTCCCTGGGTAAACCGGGACAGGGGATCGCATGGCTACACCTTC
cdr3_aa: CASSPWVNRDRGSHGYTF

v_call: TRBV23-1
d_call: -
clone_size: -
j_call: TRBJ1-3
cdr3_nt: TGCGCCAGCAGTCCCATACCCGGAGCAGCGGGCAACCGGAGCTCTGGAAACACCATATATTTT
cdr3_aa: CASSPIPGAAGNRSSGNTIYF

v_call: TRBV6-1
d_call: TRBD1
clone_size: -
j_call: TRBJ1-2
cdr3_nt: TGTGCCAGCAGTGAAAATCCGGGACAGGGCCAACCTAACTATGGCTACACCTTC
cdr3_aa: CASSENPGQGQPNYGYTF

v_call: TRBV6-5
d_call: TRBD1
clone_size: -
j_call: TRBJ1-5
cdr3_nt: TGTGCCAGCAGTTCTTTCGGGACAGACTACAATCAGCCCCAGCATTTT
cdr3_aa: CASSSFGTDYNQPQHF

v_call: TRBV2
d_call: -
clone_size: few
j_call: TRBJ2-2
cdr3_nt: TGTGCCAGCAGTAGCACCGGGACACCCTCTGGAACCGGGGAGCTGTTTTTT
cdr3_aa: CASSSTGTPSGTGELFF

v_call: TRBV6-5
d_call: TRBD1
clone_size: -
j_call: TRBJ1-3
cdr3_nt: TGTGCCAGCAGGGGTACAGGGGGTGCTGGAAACACCGTATATTTT
cdr3_aa: CASRGTGGAGNTVYF

v_call: TRBV6-5
d_call: -
clone_size: -
j_call: TRBJ2-7
cdr3_nt: TGTGCCACCTTCCGGGTCGATACCTACGAGCAGTACTTC
cdr3_aa: CATFRVDTYEQYF

v_call: TRBV6-1
d_call: -
clone_size: -
j_call: TRBJ1-1
cdr3_nt: TGTGCCAGCAGTGAGGGGGGATCGAACACTGAAGCTTTCTTT
cdr3_aa: CASSEGGSNTEAFF

v_call: TRBV2
d_call: -
clone_size: -
j_call: TRBJ2-7
cdr3_nt: TGTGCCAGCACCAACATCGTTTTACGGGGCGAGCAGTACTTC
cdr3_aa: CASTNIVLRGEQYF

v_call: TRBV27
d_call: -
clone_size: -
j_call: TRBJ2-1
cdr3_nt: TGTGCCAGCAGTGCGGGACAGTTCCAGGCCAATGAGCAGTTCTTC
cdr3_aa: CASSAGQFQANEQFF

v_call: TRBV19
d_call: -
clone_size: -
j_call: TRBJ1-3
cdr3_nt: TGTGCCAGCGGGCCCGCCTCTGGAAACACCATATATTTT
cdr3_aa: CASGPASGNTIYF

v_call: TRBV18
d_call: -
clone_size: -
j_call: TRBJ2-1
cdr3_nt: TGTGCCAGCTCACCGTACTCTCCCTCCTACAATGAGCAGTTCTTC
cdr3_aa: CASSPYSPSYNEQFF